Detailed here is one T cell receptor beta chain. This clonotype was seen more than once but under ten times. The target of this receptor is not known. Per-base qualities were not stored, and no clone one base away is much larger. The sample is drawn from a study of early T cells in non-severe SARS-CoV-2 infection (dated by TCRdb to about 2021). With regard to the full study: Because TCR sequencing was done on bulk RNA from unsorted whole blood, the alpha and beta chains could not be paired.

Study-wide findings and limitations: VDJdb matching was skewed toward anti-spike CD8 responses, so virus-specific expansions were likely underestimated and private and CD4 specificities were missed.

A case-control design nested within a healthcare worker cohort in London, UK, was used, with weekly nasopharyngeal swab PCR tests and blood sampling performed. Between 23 and 31 March 2020, the week of the UK lockdown, healthcare workers were enrolled and then followed up weekly for as long as 16 weeks. CDR1 SEHNR and CDR2 FQNEAQ were looked up in the germline V gene (reference sequence). V and J lose 3 bases and 6 bases, and a span of 12 bases separates them. The CDR3, cysteine through phenylalanine, is 13 amino acids long. The CDR3 DNA has 39 bases and is translated from base 1. Library preparation was by 5' RACE. Sequencing relied on a NextSeq 500. Unique molecular identifiers were attached to individual cDNA molecules in the TCR library protocol so that sequencing error and PCR bias could be corrected. Both TCR alpha and beta chains were sequenced, and tight co-correlation was observed between alpha and beta sequence abundances in each sample. For the original study's pipeline: Decombinator V4 was used to perform V gene, J gene and CDR3 annotation of TCR sequences. Expanded TCRs were defined as changing significantly between any two time points under a Poisson model with p below 0.0001. TCR abundances were normalised to the total number of TCRs sequenced per sample and expressed as counts per million. TRAV1-2 paired with TRAJ12, TRAJ20 or TRAJ33 defined MAIT TCRs, while TRAV10 paired with TRAJ18 defined iNKT TCRs. VDJdb, accessed on 1 November 2021, was searched for TCRs annotated for CMV, EBV and SARS-CoV-2, and TCRs annotated for more than one antigen were excluded. TCRdb reanalyzed the raw reads on its own, using fastp at Q25 for trimming and MiXCR for clone calling, and kept in-frame beta chains. Each CDR3 protein gets just one entry, which takes the most common genes and DNA from the rows behind it. TCRdb's processing, not the authors' own work, is the source of the V and J calls. A total of more than 85,000 distinct CDR3 sequences appear in this sample, around 17% of them only once. Clones ranked in the top ten supply over 0.95% of the sample.

The origin of this receptor is an adult who was a healthcare worker with PCR-confirmed SARS-CoV-2 infection or an uninfected control (not recorded which). This sequence uses TRBV7-9 and TRBJ2-7, with a tentative D gene TRBD2 over 5 matching bases. Sequencing was done on a sample of whole blood. CDR3 reads: CASSFPGVFEQYF. The nucleotide sequence reads as follows: TGTGCCAGCAGCTTTCCCGGGGTGTTCGAGCAGTACTTC. The CDR3, completed at both ends by the reference TRBV7-9 and TRBJ2-7 genes, gives the full variable domain DTGVSQNPRHKITKRGQNVTFRCDPISEHNRLYWYRQTLGQGPEFLTYFQNEAQLEKSRLLSDRFSAERPKGSFSTLEIQRTEQGDSAMYLCASSFPGVFEQYFGPGTRLTVT.